The 10 T cell receptor beta chains below were found in one sample sequenced in a study of response to subunit inactivated influenza vaccine. From the RT-PCR reads, TCRdb called clonotypes with MiXCR, one entry per CDR3 protein. Of 500,000 to 600,000 distinct CDR3 sequences in the sample, over 9% are singletons; the top ten hold roughly 9.6%. The sample was also linked to a second study, of T cells expressing NK-cell markers. This second report adds: Generation of TCR beta cDNA was performed by 5'RACE template switching incorporating UMIs.

This specimen was PBMCs from blood, taken on the day of vaccination. The source of these receptors is a man aged 45 to 65 who received an inactivated influenza vaccine.

This clonotype was detected a few times. The V and J genes are TRBV28 and TRBJ1-4; 9 bases map to TRBD1. Germline loops: CDR1 MDHEN, CDR2 SYDVKM. The length of the CDR3 is 18 residues. Unmatched junction bases numbered 17, after V lost 6 bases and J lost 6 bases. The CDR3 here is CASRVPGQGPFGYEKLFF. The CDR3 nucleotides read TGTGCCAGCAGGGTCCCGGGACAGGGACCGTTTGGTTATGAAAAACTGTTTTTT.

The genes are TRBV11-1 and TRBJ2-2; a possible D gene is TRBD1 (5 bases). Trimming took 1 base from V and 0 from J, leaving 9 bases between them. The CDR3 is 16 residues long. Germline CDR1 is SGHAT and CDR2 is FQDESV (reference sequence). CDR3 DNA sequence: TGTGCCAGCAGCTTAGGACAGCTAACGAACACCGGGGAGCTGTTTTTT. Translation gives CASSLGQLTNTGELFF.

In this sample, this clonotype turned up a few times. V usage is TRBV15 and J usage is TRBJ2-7; weak D call: TRBD2 (6 bases). The CDR3 consists of 20 residues. V lost 0 bases to trimming and J lost 6 bases, with 30 bases between them. Germline V gene data show CDR1 as LNHNV and CDR2 as YYDKDF (reference sequence). The CDR3 sequence is CATSRDGLASDNPYVFEQYF. The CDR3 DNA reads as TGTGCCACCAGCAGAGATGGGCTAGCGAGCGACAATCCCTACGTGTTCGAGCAGTACTTC.

The chain combines TRBV5-1 with TRBJ1-1; D gene uncertain. Germline loops: CDR1 SGHRS, CDR2 YFSETQ. The CDR3 length is 16 residues. V lost 0 bases and J lost 0, with 12 bases in between. The CDR3 region is CASSLGAGQMNTEAFF. CDR3 sequence (DNA): TGCGCCAGCAGCTTGGGGGCCGGCCAGATGAACACTGAAGCTTTCTTT. Looking up the rest from reference TRBV5-1 and TRBJ1-1 gives the full variable domain: KAGVTQTPRYLIKTRGQQVTLSCSPISGHRSVSWYQQTPGQGLQFLFEYFSETQRNKGNFPGRFSGRQFSNSRSEMNVSTLELGDSALYLCASSLGAGQMNTEAFFGQGTRLTVV.

This clonotype showed up just a few times. J is TRBJ2-7 and V is TRBV10-3; a possible D gene is TRBD1 (5 bases). V shed 3 bases and J shed 2 bases, with 17 bases lying between them. CDR1 is ENHRY, CDR2 SYGVKD, per germline. The CDR3 contains 16 residues. Written as DNA, the CDR3 is TGTGCCATCAGTGACATATGGGCGGACACCCCCTACGAGCAGTACTTC. It codes for CAISDIWADTPYEQYF.

There are a few counts of this clonotype. V gene TRBV5-6 combines with J gene TRBJ1-2; no reliable D call. The V end lost 2 bases, the J end lost 8 bases, and 16 bases lay between the germline ends. The CDR3 is made up of 14 amino acids. Germline CDR1 and CDR2: SGHDT and YYEEEE. The CDR3 DNA follows: TGTGCCAGCAGCTTAGGGCAAAAAGGGATCGGCTACACCTTC. The encoded protein is CASSLGQKGIGYTF.

In its sample, this clonotype was seen many times. The chain joins TRBV5-6 to TRBJ2-1; 14 bases are shared with TRBD2. There are 18 residues in the CDR3. The V and J ends lost 4 bases and 0 bases, in that order; junction bases with no gene match: 6. Looked up from germline, CDR1 is SGHDT and CDR2 is YYEEEE. CDR3 sequence: CASSVGLAGDRSYNEQFF. The CDR3 DNA sequence: TGTGCCAGCAGCGTGGGACTAGCGGGAGACCGCTCCTACAATGAGCAGTTCTTC.

This rearrangement joins TRBV5-1 to TRBJ2-1; possible D gene TRBD2, 5 bases. The germline V and J ends were trimmed by 0 bases and 8 bases, with 9 bases remaining between them. The CDR3 contains 13 residues. CDR1 and CDR2 from the germline V gene are SGHRS and YFSETQ. The CDR3 sequence: CASSLGPSYEQFF. The CDR3 nucleotides read TGCGCCAGCAGCTTGGGCCCTAGCTATGAGCAGTTCTTC.

This clonotype was found a few times. J is TRBJ1-1 and V is TRBV27; D gene ambiguous. The CDR3 is 13 residues long. V lost 2 bases and J lost 5, with 9 bases in between. CDR1 is MNHEY, CDR2 SMNVEV, per germline (reference sequence). CDR3 in amino acids: CASSLIVQTEAFF. The CDR3 bases are TGTGCCAGCAGTTTAATCGTCCAGACTGAAGCTTTCTTT.

This clonotype occurred a few times. The rearrangement uses TRBV28 and TRBJ2-4, with TRBD1 matching 7 bases. CDR1 is MDHEN, CDR2 SYDVKM, per germline. Trimming took 2 bases from V and 5 from J; bases not matched to a gene: 6. The CDR3 runs 15 residues. The CDR3 sequence: CASSLPRQGENIQYF. CDR3 coding DNA: TGTGCCAGCAGTTTACCCCGGCAGGGGGAAAACATTCAGTACTTC.